This T cell receptor (beta chain) was sequenced during a study of cytomegalovirus exposure and HLA in healthy donors. Broader study findings: TRBV6-2, TRBV6-3 and some other V segments were unresolvable in 87-base-pair reads. Fewer than 20,000 TCR beta sequences were associated with HLA alleles at 0.05 false discovery rate in a later analysis. A prior analysis recorded that most TCR beta V segments were productive about 90% or about 30% of the time. Through in vitro validation, three CMV-associated chains were shown to be specific for CMV antigens.

PCR was performed using 60 Vbeta and 13 Jbeta primers. This table comes from immunoSEQ multiplex PCR, and its TCRdb copy is limited to in-frame clones, with some not included. The sample lists 160,000 or so clones, around 76% occurring once. The CDR3 contains 13 residues. The V end lost 1 base, the J end lost 10 bases, and 11 bases lay between the germline ends. Germline CDR1 is GTSNPN and CDR2 is SVGIG (reference sequence). A word on this clone: Its specificity is not known.

This clonotype was obtained from a woman in her forties in good health and CMV-seronegative. The sequencing sample was made of PBMCs. The V and J genes are TRBV30 and TRBJ1-6, with D unresolved. The DNA of the CDR3 is TGTGCCTGGAGTGGGCAGGTTGGCTCACCCCTCCACTTT. It yields the protein CAWSGQVGSPLHF. The whole variable domain, filled in from reference TRBV30 and TRBJ1-6, reads SQTIHQWPATLVQPVGSPLSLECTVEGTSNPNLYWYRQAAGRGLQLLFYSVGIGQISSEVPQNLSASRPQDRQFILSSKKLLLSDSGFYLCAWSGQVGSPLHFGNGTRLTVT.